This is a list of T cell receptor beta chains from one sample in a study of blood T cell repertoires in COVID-19. The data were produced by immunoSEQ multiplex PCR, yet TCRdb's version contains in-frame clones alone and is incomplete. The table records about 70,000 clones, around 87% of them present only once. Sequencing was done on a sample of peripheral blood. The source of these receptors is a human donor in a cohort sampled during active COVID-19. Each CDR3 is given with its conserved first and last residue. The D gene is left open where the match is weak. The size of a clone is reported for some rows only, either as once, few or many, or as a class for expanded clones.

D gene	J gene	clone size	V gene	CDR3 protein	CDR3 DNA
TRBD1	TRBJ1-1	NA	TRBV6-5	CASSPGQGRSTEAFF	TGTGCCAGCAGTCCGGGACAGGGACGTTCCACTGAAGCTTTCTTT
NA	TRBJ2-5	NA	TRBV5-1	CASSLGRVQETQYF	TGCGCCAGCAGCTTAGGGCGGGTTCAAGAGACCCAGTACTTC
NA	TRBJ1-2	NA	TRBV6-6	CASSHPQGSDGYTF	TGTGCCAGCAGCCACCCGCAGGGGTCGGATGGCTACACCTTC
NA	TRBJ2-2	NA	TRBV10-3	CASSGTQRTGELFF	TGTGCCTCCTCCGGGACTCAACGCACCGGGGAGCTGTTTTTT
TRBD1	TRBJ1-4	NA	TRBV7-8	CASNRGNEKLFF	TGTGCCAGTAACAGGGGGAATGAAAAACTGTTTTTT
NA	TRBJ2-7	NA	TRBV5-4	CASSSGQGGRYEQYF	TGTGCCAGCAGCTCCGGACAGGGAGGGAGGTACGAGCAGTACTTC
NA	TRBJ2-1	NA	TRBV7-2	CASSPSRTDNEQFF	TGTGCCAGCAGCCCCTCTCGGACTGACAATGAGCAGTTCTTC
NA	TRBJ2-7	once	TRBV18	CASSPGGGQTYEQYF	TGTGCCAGCTCACCAGGGGGGGGACAAACCTACGAGCAGTACTTC
NA	TRBJ1-1	NA	TRBV10-3	CAISERVPGSEAFF	TGTGCCATCAGTGAAAGGGTCCCGGGGTCTGAAGCTTTCTTT
NA	TRBJ2-3	NA	TRBV10-3	CAISEGAADTQYF	TGTGCCATCAGTGAAGGTGCGGCAGATACGCAGTATTTT
NA	TRBJ2-5	NA	TRBV5-4	CASSTATEYQETQYF	TGTGCCAGCAGCACAGCTACGGAATACCAAGAGACCCAGTACTTC
TRBD2	TRBJ2-7	NA	TRBV13	CASSRRTSGGAHEQYF	TGTGCCAGCAGCCGCCGGACTAGCGGGGGGGCCCACGAGCAGTACTTC
NA	TRBJ2-7	NA	TRBV5-6	CASSRGTRSQEQYF	TGTGCCAGCAGCCGTGGTACTAGATCACAAGAGCAGTACTTC
NA	TRBJ1-1	NA	TRBV28	CASSLQGGRNTEAFF	TGTGCCAGCAGTCTACAGGGAGGGAGGAACACTGAAGCTTTCTTT
NA	TRBJ1-4	NA	TRBV5-6	CASSIGLATNEKLFF	TGTGCCAGCAGCATAGGACTGGCAACTAATGAAAAACTGTTTTTT
TRBD2	TRBJ2-3	NA	TRBV3-1/TRBV3-2	CASSQGSGGLHTDTQYF	TGTGCCAGCAGCCAAGGTAGCGGGGGCCTCCACACAGATACGCAGTATTTT
TRBD1	TRBJ1-2	NA	TRBV5-1	CASSQGQGAYGYTF	TGCGCCAGCAGCCAGGGACAGGGGGCTTATGGCTACACCTTC
NA	TRBJ2-1	NA	TRBV6-5	CATRIGSYNEQFF	TGTGCCACCAGAATCGGTTCCTACAATGAGCAGTTCTTC
NA	TRBJ2-5	NA	TRBV30	CAWSVGGGPQETQYF	TGTGCCTGGAGTGTTGGCGGGGGCCCCCAAGAGACCCAGTACTTC
NA	TRBJ2-1	NA	TRBV3-1/TRBV3-2	CASSQDGSGSAEQFF	TGTGCCAGCAGCCAAGATGGTTCAGGATCGGCTGAGCAGTTCTTC
NA	TRBJ1-2	NA	TRBV5-6	CASSLATGNYGYTF	TGTGCCAGCAGCTTGGCAACAGGGAACTATGGCTACACCTTC
TRBD2	TRBJ2-3	many	TRBV5-6	CASSLLGLAATDTQYF	TGTGCCAGCAGCTTGTTGGGACTAGCGGCGACAGATACGCAGTATTTT
TRBD2	TRBJ2-1	NA	TRBV7-8	CASSPSGGGSYNEQFF	TGTGCCAGCAGCCCTAGCGGGGGGGGATCATACAATGAGCAGTTCTTC
NA	TRBJ2-5	NA	TRBV7-8	CASSLVLGGEETQYF	TGTGCCAGCAGCTTAGTCCTGGGAGGAGAAGAGACCCAGTACTTC
TRBD2	TRBJ2-1	few	TRBV6-4	CASSDRAGESIQFF	TGTGCCAGCAGTGACCGAGCGGGGGAGTCGATACAGTTCTTC
NA	TRBJ1-4	NA	TRBV19	CASSKTGATNEKLFF	TGTGCCAGTAGTAAGACAGGTGCAACTAATGAAAAACTGTTTTTT
TRBD2	TRBJ2-7	NA	TRBV20-1	CSASPPLAGSYEQYF	TGCAGTGCTAGTCCCCCGCTAGCGGGGAGCTACGAGCAGTACTTC
NA	TRBJ2-1	NA	TRBV12-3/TRBV12-4	CASRQALHNEQFF	TGTGCCAGCAGGCAGGCTCTTCACAATGAGCAGTTCTTC
NA	TRBJ1-6	NA	TRBV7-9	CASSLNAVGSPLHF	TGTGCCAGCAGCTTAAATGCGGTTGGGTCACCCCTCCACTTT
NA	TRBJ1-2	NA	TRBV5-6	CASSKRRGYGYTF	TGTGCCAGCAGCAAAAGGAGGGGCTATGGCTACACCTTC
NA	TRBJ1-2	NA	TRBV18	CASSPTATNYGYTF	TGTGCCAGCTCACCAACTGCAACTAACTATGGCTACACCTTC
TRBD2	TRBJ2-1	NA	TRBV11-2	CASSLGRTSIYNEQFF	TGTGCCAGCAGCTTAGGAAGGACTAGCATTTACAATGAGCAGTTCTTC
NA	TRBJ2-7	few	TRBV27	CASSLGGTVSEQYF	TGTGCCAGCAGTTTAGGAGGGACAGTTTCCGAGCAGTACTTC
NA	TRBJ1-6	once	TRBV19	CASSSGYFSPLHF	TGTGCCAGTAGTTCAGGATACTTTTCACCCCTCCACTTT
TRBD1	TRBJ2-2	NA	TRBV30	CAWSKSGTANTGELFF	TGTGCCTGGAGCAAGTCCGGGACAGCGAACACCGGGGAGCTGTTTTTT